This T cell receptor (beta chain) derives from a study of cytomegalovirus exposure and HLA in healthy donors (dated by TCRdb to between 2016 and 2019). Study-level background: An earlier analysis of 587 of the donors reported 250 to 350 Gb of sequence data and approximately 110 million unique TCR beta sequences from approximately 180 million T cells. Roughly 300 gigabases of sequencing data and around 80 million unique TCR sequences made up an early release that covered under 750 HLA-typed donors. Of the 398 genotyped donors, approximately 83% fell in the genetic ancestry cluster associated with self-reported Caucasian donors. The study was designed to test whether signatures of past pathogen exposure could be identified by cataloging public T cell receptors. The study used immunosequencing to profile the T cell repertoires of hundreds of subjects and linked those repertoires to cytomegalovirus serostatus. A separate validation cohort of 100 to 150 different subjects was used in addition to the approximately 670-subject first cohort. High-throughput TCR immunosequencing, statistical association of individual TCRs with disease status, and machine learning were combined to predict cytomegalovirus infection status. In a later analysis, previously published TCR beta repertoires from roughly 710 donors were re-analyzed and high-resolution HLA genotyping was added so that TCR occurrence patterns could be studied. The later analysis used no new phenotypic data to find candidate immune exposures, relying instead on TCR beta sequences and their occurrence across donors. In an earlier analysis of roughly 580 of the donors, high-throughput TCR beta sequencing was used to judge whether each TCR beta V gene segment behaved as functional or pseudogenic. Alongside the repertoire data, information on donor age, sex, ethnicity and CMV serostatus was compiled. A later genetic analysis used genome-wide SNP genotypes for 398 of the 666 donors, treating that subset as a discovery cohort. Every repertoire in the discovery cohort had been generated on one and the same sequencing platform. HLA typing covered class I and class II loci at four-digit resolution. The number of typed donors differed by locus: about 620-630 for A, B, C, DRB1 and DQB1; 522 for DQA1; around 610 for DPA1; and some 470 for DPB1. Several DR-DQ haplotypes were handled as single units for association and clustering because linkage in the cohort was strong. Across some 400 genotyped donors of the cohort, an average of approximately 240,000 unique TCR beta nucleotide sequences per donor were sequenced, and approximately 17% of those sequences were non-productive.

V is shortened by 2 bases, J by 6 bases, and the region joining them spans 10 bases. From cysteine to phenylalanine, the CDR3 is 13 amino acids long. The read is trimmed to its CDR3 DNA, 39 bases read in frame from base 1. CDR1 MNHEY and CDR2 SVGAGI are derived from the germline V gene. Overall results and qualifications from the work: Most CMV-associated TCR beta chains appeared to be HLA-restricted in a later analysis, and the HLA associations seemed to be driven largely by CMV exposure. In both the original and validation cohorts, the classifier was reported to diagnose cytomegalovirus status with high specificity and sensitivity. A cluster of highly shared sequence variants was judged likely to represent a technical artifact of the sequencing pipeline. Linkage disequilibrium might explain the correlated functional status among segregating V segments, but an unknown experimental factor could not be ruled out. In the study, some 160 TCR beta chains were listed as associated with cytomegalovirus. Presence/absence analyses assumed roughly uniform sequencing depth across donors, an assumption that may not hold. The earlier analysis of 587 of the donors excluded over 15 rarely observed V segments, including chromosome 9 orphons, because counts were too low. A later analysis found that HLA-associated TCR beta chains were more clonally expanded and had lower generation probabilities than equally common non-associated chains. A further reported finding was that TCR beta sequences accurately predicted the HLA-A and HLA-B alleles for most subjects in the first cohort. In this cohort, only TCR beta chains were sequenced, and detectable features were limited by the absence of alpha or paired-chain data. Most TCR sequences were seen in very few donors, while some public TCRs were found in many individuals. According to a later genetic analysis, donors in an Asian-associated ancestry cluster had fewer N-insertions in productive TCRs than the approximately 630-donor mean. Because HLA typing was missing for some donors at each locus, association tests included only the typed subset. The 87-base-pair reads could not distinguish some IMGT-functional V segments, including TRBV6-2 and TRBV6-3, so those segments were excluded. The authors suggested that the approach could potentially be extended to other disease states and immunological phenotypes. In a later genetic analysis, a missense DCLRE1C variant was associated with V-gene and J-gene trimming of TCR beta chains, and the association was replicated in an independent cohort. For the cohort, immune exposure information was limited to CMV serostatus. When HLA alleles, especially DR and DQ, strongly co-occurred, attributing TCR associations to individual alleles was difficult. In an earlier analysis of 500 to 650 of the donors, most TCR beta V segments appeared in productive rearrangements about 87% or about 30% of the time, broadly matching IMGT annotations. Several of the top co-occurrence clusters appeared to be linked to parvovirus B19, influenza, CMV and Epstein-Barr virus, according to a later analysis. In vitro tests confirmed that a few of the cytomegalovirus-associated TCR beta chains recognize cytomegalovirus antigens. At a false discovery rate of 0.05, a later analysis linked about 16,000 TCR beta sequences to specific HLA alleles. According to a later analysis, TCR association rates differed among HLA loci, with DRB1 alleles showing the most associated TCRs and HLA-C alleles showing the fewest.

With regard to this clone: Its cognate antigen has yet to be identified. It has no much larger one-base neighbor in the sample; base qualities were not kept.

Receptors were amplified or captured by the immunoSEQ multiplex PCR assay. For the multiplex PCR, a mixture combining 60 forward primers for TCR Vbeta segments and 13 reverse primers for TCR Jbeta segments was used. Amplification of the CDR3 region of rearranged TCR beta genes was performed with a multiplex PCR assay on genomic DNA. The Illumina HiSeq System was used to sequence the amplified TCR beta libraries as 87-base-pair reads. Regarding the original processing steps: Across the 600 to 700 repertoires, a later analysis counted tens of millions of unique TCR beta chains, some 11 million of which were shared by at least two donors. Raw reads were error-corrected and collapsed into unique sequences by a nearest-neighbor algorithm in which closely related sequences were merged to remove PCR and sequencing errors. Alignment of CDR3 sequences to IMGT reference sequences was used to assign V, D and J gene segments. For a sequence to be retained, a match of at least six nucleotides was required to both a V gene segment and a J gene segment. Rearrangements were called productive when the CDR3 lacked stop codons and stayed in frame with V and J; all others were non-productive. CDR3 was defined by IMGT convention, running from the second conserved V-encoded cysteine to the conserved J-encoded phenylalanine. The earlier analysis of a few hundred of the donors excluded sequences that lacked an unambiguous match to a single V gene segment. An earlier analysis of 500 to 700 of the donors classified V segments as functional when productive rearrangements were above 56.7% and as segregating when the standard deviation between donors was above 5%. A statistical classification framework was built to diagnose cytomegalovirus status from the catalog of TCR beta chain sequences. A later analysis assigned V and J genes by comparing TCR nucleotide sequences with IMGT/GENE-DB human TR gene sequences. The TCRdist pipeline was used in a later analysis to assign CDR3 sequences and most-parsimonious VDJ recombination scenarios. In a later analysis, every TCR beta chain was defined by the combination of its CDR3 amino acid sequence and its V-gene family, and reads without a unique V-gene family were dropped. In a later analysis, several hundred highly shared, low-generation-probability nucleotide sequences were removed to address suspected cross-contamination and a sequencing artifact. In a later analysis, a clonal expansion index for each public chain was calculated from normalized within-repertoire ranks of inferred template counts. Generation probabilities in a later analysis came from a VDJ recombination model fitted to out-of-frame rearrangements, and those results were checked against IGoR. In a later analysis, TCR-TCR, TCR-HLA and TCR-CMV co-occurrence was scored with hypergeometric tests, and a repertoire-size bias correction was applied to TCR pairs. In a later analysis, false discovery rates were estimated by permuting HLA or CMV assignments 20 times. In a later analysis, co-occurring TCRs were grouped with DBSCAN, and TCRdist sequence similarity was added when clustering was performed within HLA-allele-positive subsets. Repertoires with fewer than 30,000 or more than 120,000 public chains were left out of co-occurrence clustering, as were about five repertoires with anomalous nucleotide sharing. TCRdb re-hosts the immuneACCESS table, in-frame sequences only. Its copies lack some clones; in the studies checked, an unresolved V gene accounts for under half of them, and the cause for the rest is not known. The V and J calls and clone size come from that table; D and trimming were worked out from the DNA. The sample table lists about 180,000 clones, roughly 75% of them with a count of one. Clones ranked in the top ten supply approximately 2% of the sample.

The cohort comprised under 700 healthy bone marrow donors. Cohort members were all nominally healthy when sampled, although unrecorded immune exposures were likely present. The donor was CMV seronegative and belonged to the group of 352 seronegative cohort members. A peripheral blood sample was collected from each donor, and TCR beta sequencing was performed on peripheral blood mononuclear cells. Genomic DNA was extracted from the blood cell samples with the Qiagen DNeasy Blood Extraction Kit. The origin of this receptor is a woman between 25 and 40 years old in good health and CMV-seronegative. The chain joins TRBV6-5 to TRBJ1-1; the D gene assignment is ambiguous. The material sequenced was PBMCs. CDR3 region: CASSYSGIAEAFF. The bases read TGTGCCAGCAGTTACAGCGGGATCGCTGAAGCTTTCTTT.